Presented here are 9 T cell receptor beta chains from one specimen sequenced in a study of CD8+ T cells in alopecia areata. Extracted RNA was reverse transcribed, and the resulting cDNA served as sequencing template. The protocol was immunoSEQ multiplex PCR, while the TCRdb copy is restricted to in-frame clones and leaves out a portion. The sample contains over 85,000 clones, approximately 66% of which appear only once. Stated treatment: oral pan-JAK inhibitor, 5-10 mg twice daily. The specimen was CD8+ T cells sorted from blood, collected at week 4, from a patient treated with tofacitinib. The source is a human donor with alopecia areata.

The J gene is TRBJ2-1, the V gene TRBV13, with 9 bases fitting TRBD1. V was pared by 6 bases and J by 9 bases, with 6 bases of the junction left unmatched. This CDR3 has 13 residues. The germline V gene has CDR1 PRHDT and CDR2 FYEKMQ (reference sequence). The CDR3 reads CASSDSDRGEQFF. CDR3 DNA: TGTGCCAGCAGTGACTCGGACAGGGGTGAGCAGTTCTTC.

The rearrangement joins TRBV7-9 to TRBJ2-5; 7 nucleotides line up with TRBD1. Germline CDR1 SEHNR, CDR2 FQNEAQ (reference sequence). The trim removed 5 bases at V and 4 bases at J, leaving 16 bases unmatched. CDR3 size: 17 residues. CDR3 coding DNA: TGTGCCAGCAGCCCGAGGACAGGAACCCACCCAAGAGAGACCCAGTACTTC. Translation gives CASSPRTGTHPRETQYF.

This clone was detected a few times. This chain joins TRBV7-9 and TRBJ1-1; a possible D gene is TRBD1 (6 bases). V was shortened by 5 bases and J by 4 bases, with 11 bases between the two germline ends. CDR3 length: 13 residues. The V gene's germline CDR1 is SEHNR and CDR2 FQNEAQ (reference sequence). The CDR3 sequence: CASSTGFSTEAFF. Here the CDR3 DNA reads TGTGCCAGCAGCACAGGGTTTAGCACTGAAGCTTTCTTT.

The CDR3 DNA is TGTGCCAGTAGCCCCGGGACAGCGGCCTACGAGCAGTACTTC. It yields the protein CASSPGTAAYEQYF. V usage is TRBV19 and J usage is TRBJ2-7; 7 bases are a match to TRBD1. The V gene end was trimmed by 6 bases and the J gene end by 2 bases; junction bases not matched to a gene: 7. Looked up from germline, CDR1 is LNHDA and CDR2 is SQIVND (reference sequence). This CDR3 comprises 14 residues.

This clone was found a few times. In DNA, the CDR3 is TGCGCCAGCAGTCCCCCGGGCCTAAACACCGGGGAGCTGTTTTTT. Translated: CASSPPGLNTGELFF. The rearrangement uses TRBV5-1 and TRBJ2-2; D not resolved. Deletions cut 5 bases from V and 2 bases from J, with 13 bases between. Germline CDR1 and CDR2: SGHRS and YFSETQ. CDR3 size: 15 residues.

The chain links TRBV5-1 to TRBJ2-2; D call uncertain. CDR1 and CDR2 from the germline V gene are SGHRS and YFSETQ. Trimming removed 5 bases at V and 5 bases at J, with 10 bases between. This CDR3 comprises 13 residues. The CDR3 DNA follows: TGCGCCAGCAGGTGGACGGGTACCGGGGAGCTGTTTTTT. Residues: CASRWTGTGELFF. The variable domain in full, with the rest retrieved from reference TRBV5-1 and TRBJ2-2, is KAGVTQTPRYLIKTRGQQVTLSCSPISGHRSVSWYQQTPGQGLQFLFEYFSETQRNKGNFPGRFSGRQFSNSRSEMNVSTLELGDSALYLCASRWTGTGELFFGEGSRLTVL.

J is TRBJ2-5 and V is TRBV11-2; TRBD2 agrees at 13 bases. The CDR3 has 16 amino acids. V gave up 5 bases and J gave up 1 base; unmatched junction bases: 4. CDR1 is SGHAT, CDR2 FQNNGV, per germline. The chain's CDR3 is CASSAGLAGAQETQYF. In DNA form, the CDR3 reads TGTGCCAGCAGCGCCGGACTAGCGGGGGCCCAAGAGACCCAGTACTTC.

The chain employs TRBV2 and TRBJ2-7; 14 bases map to TRBD2. This CDR3 spans 15 amino acids. Losses at the gene ends were 4 bases for V and 2 bases for J; bases not matched to a gene: 1. Germline values: CDR1 SNHLY, CDR2 FYNNEI. The DNA for the CDR3 is TGTGCCAGCAGTGCGACTAGCGGGAGGGCCTACGAGCAGTACTTC. It codes for CASSATSGRAYEQYF.

The chain has TRBV4-2 and TRBJ1-4, with TRBD1 matching over 7 bases. CDR1 is LGHNA, CDR2 YNFKEQ, per germline. V lost 5 bases to trimming and J lost 5 bases; unmatched junction nucleotides: 5. This CDR3 region has 14 residues. Here the CDR3 reads CASSEGQQNEKLFF. CDR3 DNA: TGTGCCAGCAGCGAGGGACAGCAGAATGAAAAACTGTTTTTT.